The sequence of this TCR beta chain was determined in a study of CD8 T cells in ankylosing spondylitis. This clonotype was seen ten or more times. Its target is unknown. Library preparation for TCR beta used quantitative 5'-RACE with molecular barcodes. TCRdb processed the 5' RACE reads anew with MiXCR; each CDR3 protein has one entry. The repertoire includes approximately 220,000 distinct CDR3 sequences, 10% to 13% of them detected once, and roughly 23% sits in the top ten. Study results and limitations: Disease-linked clones bore a CD8+ phenotype and were relatively rare in peripheral blood.

CDR1 is SNHLY and CDR2 is FYNNEI in the germline V gene. The CDR3 runs to 14 residues. V was clipped by 4 bases and J by 2 bases, with 11 bases between them. The receptor comes from a male donor with ankylosing spondylitis or in good health (not recorded which). This chain joins TRBV2 and TRBJ1-2; D unresolved. The sequenced sample consisted of blood, either unsorted or a sorted T cell fraction (not recorded which). The CDR3 DNA follows: TGTGCCAGCAGTGGAAGAGAGGGAAACTATGGCTACACCTTC. Translated: CASSGREGNYGYTF.